The 12 T cell receptor beta chains below come from one sample, sequenced in a study of human T cells and chemical hapten exposure. A single record per CDR3 protein comes from TCRdb applying MiXCR to the RACE reads. The repertoire consists of about 69,000 distinct CDR3 sequences, with 10% occurring once and the leading ten covering roughly 6.8%. Noted time point: patch test 2, 6 weeks after DPC sensitization. The sample's treatment: therapeutic diphenylcyclopropenone sensitization with weekly scalp DPC. Sequences were derived from whole blood, sampled in connection with sensitization to the hapten diphenylcyclopropenone (DPC). The receptors here all came from a woman aged 45-65 years with alopecia areata. Some clones in this sample may be carry-over from other donors' samples.

The chain recombines TRBV29-1 with TRBJ2-7, with TRBD2 identical over 11 bases. V shed 5 bases and J 7 bases; nucleotides not matched to a gene: 7. The CDR3 totals 13 residues. Germline CDR1 reads SQVTM; CDR2 reads ANQGSEA. For the CDR3, the DNA is TGCAGCGTTAGACTAGCGGGGTCAGGAGAGCAGTACTTC. This encodes CSVRLAGSGEQYF.

This clonotype has at least ten counts. The gene calls are TRBV19 and TRBJ1-5; 9 bases map to TRBD1. CDR1 and CDR2 from the germline V gene are LNHDA and SQIVND (reference sequence). After removal of 3 bases from V and 6 bases from J, the junction contained 9 bases not matched to a gene. The CDR3 is 16 residues long. CDR3 loop: CASSILTQGAGQPQHF. In nucleotides, the CDR3 is TGTGCCAGTAGTATCCTCACACAGGGGGCCGGTCAGCCCCAGCATTTT.

This clonotype was picked up many times. The chain's CDR3 is CASREGQSTSYEQYF. CDR3 coding DNA: TGTGCCAGCAGGGAGGGACAGTCAACCTCCTACGAGCAGTACTTC. The gene calls are TRBV5-5 and TRBJ2-7, with a weak D call TRBD1 (7 bases). The CDR3 length is 15 residues. CDR1 is SGHKS and CDR2 is YYEKEE in the germline V gene (reference sequence). The V end was cut by 5 bases, the J end by 0 bases, with 15 bases between. Based on the CDR3 plus reference TRBV5-5 and TRBJ2-7, the full variable domain is DAGVTQSPTHLIKTRGQQVTLRCSPISGHKSVSWYQQVLGQGPQFIFQYYEKEERGRGNFPDRFSARQFPNYSSELNVNALLLGDSALYLCASREGQSTSYEQYFGPGTRLTVT.

This clonotype was counted many times. The chain employs TRBV15 and TRBJ1-5, with TRBD1 matching over 7 bases. The CDR3 covers 16 residues. The junction had 10 bases not matched to a gene; V was cut back by 2 bases and J by 6 bases. In germline, CDR1 is LNHNV, CDR2 YYDKDF (reference sequence). The CDR3 loop is CATSRILTGTGQPQHF. CDR3 nucleotides: TGTGCCACCAGCAGAATATTGACAGGGACGGGTCAGCCCCAGCATTTT.

This clonotype was found many times. This sequence joins TRBV9 and TRBJ2-2, with 8 bases identical to TRBD2. The V segment lost 1 base and the J segment 1 base; nucleotides outside the gene matches: 6. In germline, CDR1 is SGDLS, CDR2 YYNGEE. CDR3 length equals 17 residues. CDR3 residues: CASSVSPSGLNTGELFF. CDR3 sequence (DNA): TGTGCCAGCAGCGTATCTCCTAGCGGGCTGAACACCGGGGAGCTGTTTTTT.

This clonotype occurred many times. This chain uses TRBV10-2 with TRBJ2-1, with 13 bases identical to TRBD2. Germline loops: CDR1 WSHSY, CDR2 SAAADI. J lost 9 bases, V lost 8 bases, and 10 bases had no gene match. There are 15 residues in the CDR3. As DNA, the CDR3 is TGCGCCAGCCTCGAACTAGCGGGAGGGCCCGGTGAGCAGTTCTTC. Translation gives CASLELAGGPGEQFF.

This clonotype occurred many times. CDR3 residues: CSARTFRDQPQHF. In DNA, the CDR3 is TGCAGTGCGCGCACCTTCAGGGATCAGCCCCAGCATTTT. The chain is built from TRBV20-1 and TRBJ1-5, with D possibly matching TRBD1 (5 bases). V gave up 6 bases and J gave up 5 bases, with 14 bases separating them. Germline-derived CDR1 and CDR2 are DFQATT and SNEGSKA (reference sequence). CDR3 length: 13 amino acids.

This CDR3 is CASSWQGAREKLFF. Written as DNA, the CDR3 is TGCGCCAGCAGCTGGCAGGGGGCGCGTGAAAAACTGTTTTTT. J is TRBJ1-4 and V is TRBV5-1, with 8 positions matching TRBD1. This CDR3 spans 14 amino acids. V was pared by 3 bases and J by 7 bases, with 5 bases of the junction left unmatched. Germline V gene data show CDR1 as SGHRS and CDR2 as YFSETQ.

This clonotype occurred many times. The CDR3 DNA sequence: TGTGCCAGCAGAGCGACTAGCGGGAGTTCGGAGCAGTACTTC. This gives the protein CASRATSGSSEQYF. V usage is TRBV6-5 and J usage is TRBJ2-7; 12 nucleotides match TRBD2. The germline gives CDR1 MNHEY, CDR2 SVGAGI. The CDR3 has 14 amino acids. After removal of 6 bases from V and 7 bases from J, the junction contained 7 bases not matched to a gene.

The sample holds a few counts of this clonotype. The chain employs TRBV21-1 and TRBJ2-7; TRBD1 is taken as the D call from the table, unchecked against the DNA. TRBV21-1 is given as a pseudogene. The CDR3 is 15 amino acids. As DNA, the CDR3 is TGTGCCAGCAAGCACGACAGGGGGCAGGAATACGAGCAGTACTTC. This sequence encodes CASKHDRGQEYEQYF.

This clonotype has a handful of counts. The rearrangement joins TRBV20-1 to TRBJ1-2; TRBD1 is a possible D gene (5 bases). The V and J ends lost 7 bases and 6 bases respectively, with 6 bases between them. CDR1 and CDR2 (germline): DFQATT, SNEGSKA (reference sequence). The CDR3 runs to 9 residues. CDR3 nucleotides: TGCAGTGGAGGGGATGGCTACACCTTC. It yields the protein CSGGDGYTF.

A few counts support this clonotype. The chain joins TRBV20-1 to TRBJ1-1; D is unclear. Between the trimmed V and J ends, which lost 3 bases and 3 bases, there was a span of 8 bases. Germline CDR1 reads DFQATT; CDR2 reads SNEGSKA (reference sequence). CDR3 length equals 12 residues. CDR3 region: CSARLPDTEAFF. Written as DNA, the CDR3 is TGCAGTGCTAGGCTCCCCGACACTGAAGCTTTCTTT.